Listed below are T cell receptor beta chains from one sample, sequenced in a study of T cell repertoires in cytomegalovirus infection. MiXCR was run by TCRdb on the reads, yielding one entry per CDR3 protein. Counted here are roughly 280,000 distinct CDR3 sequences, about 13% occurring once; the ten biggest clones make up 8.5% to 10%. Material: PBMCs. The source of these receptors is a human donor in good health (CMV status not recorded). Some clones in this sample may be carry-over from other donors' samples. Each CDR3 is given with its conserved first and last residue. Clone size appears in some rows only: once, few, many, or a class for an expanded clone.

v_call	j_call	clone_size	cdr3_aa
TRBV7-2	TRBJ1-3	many	CASSLVPGATGNTIYF
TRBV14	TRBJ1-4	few	CASSDQELNEKLFF
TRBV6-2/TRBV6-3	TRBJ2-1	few	CASSDRELNEQFF
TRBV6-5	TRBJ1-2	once	CASSYQGQFPRGYTF
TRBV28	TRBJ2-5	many	CASSLHPEPQYF
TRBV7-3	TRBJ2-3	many	CASSSSGGPDTQYF
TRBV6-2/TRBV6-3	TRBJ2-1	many	CASSYGGNPNEQFF
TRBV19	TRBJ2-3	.	CASSNPTGLADTQYF
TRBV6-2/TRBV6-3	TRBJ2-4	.	CASSEHTFDIQYF
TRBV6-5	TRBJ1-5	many	CASSLTYNQPQHF
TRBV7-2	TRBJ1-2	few	CASSLWPGSYNGYTF
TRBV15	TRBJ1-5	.	CATSTNGRGLGNQPQHF
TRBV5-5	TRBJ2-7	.	CASSLSDNVPYEQYF
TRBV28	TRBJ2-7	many	CASRQGTYEQYF
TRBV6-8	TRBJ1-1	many	CASRYGLWEAFF
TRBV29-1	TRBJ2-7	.	CSVGTVSGEQYF
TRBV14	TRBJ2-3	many	CASSQDRQPSTDTQYF
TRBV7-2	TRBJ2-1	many	CASSLEATSFNEQFF
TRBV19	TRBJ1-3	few	CASSMGQTHRPGNTIYF
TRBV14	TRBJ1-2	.	CASSQERGVGGYTF
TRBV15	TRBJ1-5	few	CATSRAVGQPQHF
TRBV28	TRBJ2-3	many	CASSLPPTDTQYF
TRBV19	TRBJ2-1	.	CASRPWGGDSYNEQFF
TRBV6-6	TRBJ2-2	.	CASKSGNTGELFF
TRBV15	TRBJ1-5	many	CATSRTTRGRVNQPQHF
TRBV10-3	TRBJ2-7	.	CASRLNPGSYEQYF
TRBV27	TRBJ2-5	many	CASSLSVSGRIWETQYF
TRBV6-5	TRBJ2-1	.	CASSPPRGHGAQFF
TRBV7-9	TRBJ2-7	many	CASSNRRDYYEQYF
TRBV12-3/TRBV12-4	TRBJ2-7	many	CASSQGQGDYEQYF
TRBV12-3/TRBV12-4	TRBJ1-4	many	CASSFGRGNEKLFF
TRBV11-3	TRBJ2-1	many	CASSSGSYSYNEQFF
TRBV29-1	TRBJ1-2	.	CSVGQGYVGGYTF
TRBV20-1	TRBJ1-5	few	CSARDYNTPNQPQHF
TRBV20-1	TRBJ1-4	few	CSAKERQTARHEKLFF
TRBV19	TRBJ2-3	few	CASSIEGSTDTQYF
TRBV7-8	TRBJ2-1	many	CASSPGHEPVSNEQFF
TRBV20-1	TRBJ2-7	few	CSAGTMSYEQYF
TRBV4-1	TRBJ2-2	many	CASSQVGTTGELFF
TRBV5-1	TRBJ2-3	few	CASSLETSGTDTQYF
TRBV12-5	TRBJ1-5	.	CASGLVSGSLRGPQHF